This entry describes one T cell receptor beta chain. Its antigen is not yet known. A single base separates this from a much larger clone, so it may be a read error. This entry is derived from a study of breast tumors, draining lymph nodes, adjacent tissues (dated by TCRdb to about 2016). A note on the overall study: The study compared TCR beta repertoires across tumor, adjacent nontumor tissue and axillary lymph nodes from breast cancer patients. In human breast cancer, the study set out to assess how tumor, surrounding tissue and draining lymph node repertoires relate to one another and whether T cells might be exchanged between them.

The axillary draining lymph nodes of breast cancer patients were the source of the lymph node samples. Broad study findings and their caveats: The data were considered consistent with the idea that most tumor T cells come from the lymph node and then expand in tumor tissue. Tumor and nontumor tissue repertoires were significantly more similar in luminal-like than in basal-like breast cancer. The conclusion that tumor T cells originate in lymph nodes was framed as consistent with a hypothesis rather than directly demonstrated. Tumor T-cell repertoires showed less diversity than lymph node repertoires and more diversity than nontumor tissue repertoires, and tumor T-cell repertoires showed preferential V and J gene usage.

The instrument given in TCRdb is Illumina HiSeq 2000. TCR beta chain libraries were generated through multiplex PCR amplification. The amplified TCR beta chain products were analyzed by high-throughput sequencing. TCRdb passed the public sequencing reads through fastp at Q25 and MiXCR, retaining productive beta sequences. For every CDR3 protein sequence, its rows merge into one entry that carries the most common genes and DNA. The sample table holds approximately 280,000 distinct CDR3 sequences, of which around 31% were seen once. The leading ten clones occupy 0.85% to 1.3% of the sample. CDR1 and CDR2 were assigned from the germline V gene as SGHAT and FQNNGV. V and J are trimmed by 7 bases and 5 bases, and the gene matches miss 9 bases of the junction. Including the terminal cysteine and phenylalanine, the CDR3 comprises 15 residues. Only the CDR3 part of the read is kept: 45 bases, read in frame from the first base.

Sequencing input: axillary lymph node tissue. The source is a female donor with breast cancer. Some clones in this sample may be carry-over from other donors' samples. The chain was built from TRBV11-2 and TRBJ2-2, with 8 bases matching TRBD2. Here is the DNA: TGTGCCAGCATGTATCGGGAGGGCACAACCGGGGAGCTGTTTTTT. The resulting protein is CASMYREGTTGELFF. The entire variable domain, with the stretches around the CDR3 drawn from the reference TRBV11-2 and TRBJ2-2 proteins, is EAGVAQSPRYKIIEKRQSVAFWCNPISGHATLYWYQQILGQGPKLLIQFQNNGVVDDSQLPKDRFSAERLKGVDSTLKIQPAKLEDSAVYLCASMYREGTTGELFFGEGSRLTVL.